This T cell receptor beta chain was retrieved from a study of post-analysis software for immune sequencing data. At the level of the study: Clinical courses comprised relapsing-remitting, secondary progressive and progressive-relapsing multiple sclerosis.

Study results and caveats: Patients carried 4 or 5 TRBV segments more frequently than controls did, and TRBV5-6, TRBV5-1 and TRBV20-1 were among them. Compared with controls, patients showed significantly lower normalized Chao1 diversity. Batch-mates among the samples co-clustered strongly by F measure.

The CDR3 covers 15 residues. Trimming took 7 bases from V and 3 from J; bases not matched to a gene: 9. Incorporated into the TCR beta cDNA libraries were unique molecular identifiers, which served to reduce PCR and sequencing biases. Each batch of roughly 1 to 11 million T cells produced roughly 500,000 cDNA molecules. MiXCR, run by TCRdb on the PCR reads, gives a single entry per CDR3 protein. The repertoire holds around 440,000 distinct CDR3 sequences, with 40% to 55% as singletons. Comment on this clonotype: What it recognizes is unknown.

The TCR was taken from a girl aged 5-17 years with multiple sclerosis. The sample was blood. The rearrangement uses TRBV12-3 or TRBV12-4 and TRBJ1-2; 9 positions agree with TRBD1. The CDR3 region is CASTYGGQGDYGYTF. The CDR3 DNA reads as TGTGCCAGCACTTACGGGGGACAGGGAGACTATGGCTACACCTTC.